The present T cell receptor beta chain was sequenced within a study of blood T cell repertoires in COVID-19. TCRdb keeps only in-frame clones here, not all; method: immunoSEQ multiplex PCR. This table holds approximately 330,000 clones, 80% to 90% found once. The CDR3 has 13 residues. Germline CDR1 reads MNHEY; CDR2 reads SMNVEV (reference sequence). Trimming cost V 5 bases and J 5 bases; bases outside gene matches: 3. The specimen was peripheral blood. V usage is TRBV27 and J usage is TRBJ2-5; 9 bases match TRBD1. This TCR was sampled from a man aged 30-40 years with COVID-19, enrolled during active disease. The CDR3 here is CASSVGTGETQYF. The CDR3 DNA reads as TGTGCCAGCAGTGTCGGGACAGGGGAGACCCAGTACTTC.